The 31 T cell receptor beta chains presented below share a single source sample, sequenced in a study of CD8 T cells in Susac syndrome. Random hexamers were used to reverse transcribe the RNA input (0.5 to 1 ug). TCRdb used MiXCR to reprocess the immunoSEQ multiplex PCR reads, holding one entry per CDR3 protein. The sample comprises around 300,000 distinct CDR3 sequences, about nine tenths of which are singletons, and around 0.18% rests with the top ten. Input material: CD8+ T cells from PBMCs. The receptor set was obtained from a human donor with multiple sclerosis.

The CDR3 loop reads CASSKVMWDRVGEQYF. Here the CDR3 DNA reads TGTGCCAGCAGCAAAGTAATGTGGGACAGGGTTGGCGAGCAGTACTTC. V gene TRBV21-1 combines with J gene TRBJ2-7; the table's TRBD1 call for D was not verified on the DNA. TRBV21-1 is designated a pseudogene. This CDR3 region has 16 residues.

The V gene is TRBV19, the J gene TRBJ2-7, with no clear D. V was pared by 6 bases and J by 0 bases, with 15 bases between. The CDR3 has 15 amino acids. The germline V gene has CDR1 LNHDA and CDR2 SQIVND (reference sequence). CDR3 nucleotide sequence: TGTGCCAGTAGCGCCGCTTCCGGGTACTCCTACGAGCAGTACTTC. Protein: CASSAASGYSYEQYF.

The rearrangement joins TRBV7-9 to TRBJ2-7, with unresolved D. CDR1 and CDR2 (germline): SEHNR, FQNEAQ (reference sequence). This CDR3 is built from 13 residues. Trimming removed 5 bases at V and 3 bases at J, with 11 bases between. Here the CDR3 reads CASSPSGYYEQYF. The CDR3 region has the DNA TGTGCCAGCAGCCCTAGTGGCTACTACGAGCAGTACTTC.

The V call is TRBV7-9, the J call TRBJ2-7; D unclear. There are 15 residues in the CDR3. V was shortened by 5 bases and J by 6 bases, with 20 bases between the two germline ends. CDR1 SEHNR and CDR2 FQNEAQ come from the germline V gene (reference sequence). In nucleotides, the CDR3 is TGTGCCAGCAGCCATATCAGAGGTGGGTTCTTCGAGCAGTACTTC. Its translation is CASSHIRGGFFEQYF.

The CDR3 here is CASSILAGGLSTDTQYF. CDR3 sequence (DNA): TGTGCCAGCAGTATACTAGCGGGAGGGCTTAGCACAGATACGCAGTATTTT. J is TRBJ2-3 and V is TRBV6-5; TRBD2 matches at 13 bases. This CDR3 spans 17 amino acids. Germline assignment: CDR1 MNHEY and CDR2 SVGAGI. V was clipped by 5 bases and J by 0 bases; unmatched bases: 5.

The chain couples TRBV6-5 to TRBJ2-7; D unclear. This CDR3 spans 15 amino acids. Germline V gives CDR1 MNHEY, CDR2 SVGAGI. V lost 1 base and J 0 bases, leaving 10 bases between the germline ends. DNA for the CDR3: TGTGCCAGCAGTTACTTCGGAGAAAGCTCCTACGAGCAGTACTTC. This sequence encodes CASSYFGESSYEQYF.

CDR3: CSVEIGQGDNYGYTF. CDR3 nucleotides: TGCAGCGTTGAGATTGGACAGGGGGATAACTATGGCTACACCTTC. This chain uses TRBV29-1 with TRBJ1-2; 10 bases line up with TRBD1. Germline V gene data show CDR1 as SQVTM and CDR2 as ANQGSEA. The CDR3 covers 15 residues. J lost 1 base, V lost 3 bases, and 5 bases had no gene match.

The chain carries TRBV2 and TRBJ2-1; 14 bases align to TRBD2. Trimming took 9 bases from V and 9 from J; bases not matched to a gene: 4. The CDR3 extends over 13 amino acids. Germline CDR1 SNHLY, CDR2 FYNNEI. The CDR3 DNA sequence: TGTGCCAGAGGGACTAGCGGGAGTGGTGAGCAGTTCTTC. It is translated as CARGTSGSGEQFF.

The chain carries TRBV9 and TRBJ2-1; 7 bases match TRBD2. V shed 2 bases, J shed 6 bases, and the junction held 8 bases outside the gene matches. CDR1 and CDR2 (germline): SGDLS, YYNGEE. There are 15 residues in the CDR3. CDR3: CASSVGGGPLNEQFF. CDR3 bases: TGTGCCAGCAGCGTTGGGGGAGGGCCCCTCAATGAGCAGTTCTTC. The complete variable domain, with remaining parts taken from reference TRBV9 and TRBJ2-1, reads DSGVTQTPKHLITATGQRVTLRCSPRSGDLSVYWYQQSLDQGLQFLIQYYNGEERAKGNILERFSAQQFPDLHSELNLSSLELGDSALYFCASSVGGGPLNEQFFGPGTRLTVL.

The V and J genes are TRBV5-1 and TRBJ2-7; the match to TRBD1 covers 8 bases. This CDR3 comprises 15 residues. CDR1 and CDR2 from the germline V gene are SGHRS and YFSETQ. J gave up 0 bases and V 4 bases, and 6 bases lay outside the gene matches. The CDR3 coding sequence is TGCGCCAGCAGCCCCGACAGGGGACTCTCCTACGAGCAGTACTTC. This codes for CASSPDRGLSYEQYF.

The chain couples TRBV3-1 to TRBJ2-3; possible D gene TRBD2, 6 bases. This CDR3 is built from 18 residues. Between the trimmed V and J ends, which lost 0 bases and 0 bases, there was a span of 16 bases. CDR1 and CDR2 from the germline V gene are LGHDT and YNNKEL (reference sequence). This CDR3 is CASSQDRRLDGSTDTQYF. The CDR3 DNA is TGTGCCAGCAGCCAAGATCGAAGACTAGACGGTAGCACAGATACGCAGTATTTT.

The gene calls are TRBV11-2 and TRBJ2-1, with 10 bases aligning to TRBD1. Germline CDR1 is SGHAT and CDR2 is FQNNGV. CDR3 size: 16 residues. The trim removed 5 bases at V and 10 bases at J, leaving 14 bases unmatched. CDR3: CASSTLRDRGRGEQFF. CDR3 nucleotides: TGTGCCAGCAGCACTCTCCGGGACAGGGGAAGGGGAGAGCAGTTCTTC.

V gene TRBV7-9 combines with J gene TRBJ2-1, with no clear D. V was trimmed by 2 bases and J by 9 bases, leaving 17 bases between them. This CDR3 contains 15 residues. Germline V gives CDR1 SEHNR, CDR2 FQNEAQ (reference sequence). The CDR3 loop reads CASSLSYDLGFEQFF. The CDR3 bases are TGTGCCAGCAGCTTATCTTATGACCTGGGATTTGAGCAGTTCTTC.

J is TRBJ1-5 and V is TRBV12-3 or TRBV12-4, with unresolved D. CDR3 length equals 14 residues. Trimming stripped 2 bases from V and 5 bases from J, with 10 bases between. CDR3 sequence: CASSLIGADQPQHF. In DNA, the CDR3 is TGTGCCAGCAGTTTAATTGGAGCAGATCAGCCCCAGCATTTT.

This clonotype occurred once. This chain links TRBV30 with TRBJ1-1; D may be TRBD1 (5 bases). CDR3 length: 12 amino acids. Trimming cost V 2 bases and J 11 bases, with 15 bases left between them. CDR1 and CDR2 (germline): GTSNPN, SVGIG (reference sequence). DNA of the CDR3: TGTGCCTGGAGTTTAGCGGGGGTGGAGGCTTTCTTT. Amino acids: CAWSLAGVEAFF.

The V call is TRBV6-5, the J call TRBJ2-7, with D perhaps matching TRBD1 or TRBD2 (6 bases each). V lost 6 bases, J lost 6 bases, and 18 bases lay in between. The CDR3 runs 14 residues. Germline CDR1 and CDR2: MNHEY and SVGAGI. CDR3 amino acids: CASSGVVGGLEQYF. CDR3 DNA sequence: TGTGCCAGCAGCGGGGTGGTGGGGGGCCTCGAGCAGTACTTC.

The rearrangement links TRBV4-1 to TRBJ2-7, with 7 bases matching TRBD1. The CDR3 consists of 14 residues. Germline trimming cut 1 base from V and 2 bases from J; bases unmatched to any gene: 2. CDR1 MGHRA and CDR2 YSYEKL come from the germline V gene. CDR3 sequence: CASSQGDRAYEQYF. CDR3 bases: TGCGCCAGCAGCCAAGGAGACAGGGCCTACGAGCAGTACTTC.

V gene TRBV5-4 combines with J gene TRBJ1-5; D uncertain. The CDR3 extends over 13 amino acids. Germline V gene data show CDR1 as SGHNT and CDR2 as YYREEE (reference sequence). Deletions cut 0 bases from V and 6 bases from J, with 7 bases between. The CDR3 DNA reads as TGTGCCAGCAGCTTGGGCCCCGCTCAGCCCCAGCATTTT. Its protein product is CASSLGPAQPQHF.

J is TRBJ2-1 and V is TRBV6-5, with TRBD2 identical over 10 bases. This CDR3 is 20 amino acids long. Trimming removed 0 bases from V and 2 bases from J; junction bases left unmatched: 13. Looked up from germline, CDR1 is MNHEY and CDR2 is SVGAGI. The CDR3 nucleotides are TGTGCCAGCAGTTACTCCCCTCGGACTAGCGGTCTTCGCACCTACAATGAGCAGTTCTTC. Its translation: CASSYSPRTSGLRTYNEQFF.

This clonotype is a singleton in its sample. The V call is TRBV20-1, the J call TRBJ2-5; D is possibly TRBD1 (6 bases). From germline, CDR1 is DFQATT and CDR2 SNEGSKA (reference sequence). The CDR3 covers 15 residues. The V end lost 1 base, the J end lost 0 bases, and 12 bases lay between the germline ends. The CDR3 DNA reads TGCAGTGCTAGAGGCGGACAGTCCTACCAAGAGACCCAGTACTTC. Its translation is CSARGGQSYQETQYF.

The rearrangement links TRBV4-2 to TRBJ2-1; D not certain. V was cut by 4 bases and J by 8 bases, with 9 bases left in between. Per the germline V gene, CDR1 is LGHNA and CDR2 is YNFKEQ. The CDR3 is 12 amino acids. The CDR3, as DNA: TGTGCCAGCAGCCCCTCTGGGGATGAGCAGTTCTTC. Its translation is CASSPSGDEQFF.

The DNA for the CDR3 is TGTGCCAGCAGCTGGTTGTCACACGGGACAGATACGCAGTATTTT. Its translation: CASSWLSHGTDTQYF. This chain joins TRBV7-9 and TRBJ2-3; D gene uncertain. The CDR3 is made up of 15 amino acids. V lost 4 bases to trimming and J lost 3 bases, with 14 bases between them. The germline gives CDR1 SEHNR, CDR2 FQNEAQ (reference sequence).

The J gene is TRBJ1-2, the V gene TRBV28; 9 positions agree with TRBD1. Germline-derived CDR1 and CDR2 are MDHEN and SYDVKM. This CDR3 is built from 15 residues. Trimming at V came to 7 bases and at J to 4 bases, leaving 10 bases not matched to a gene. The CDR3 region has the DNA TGTGCCAGCACAATCGGGACAGGGAGTGCCTATGGCTACACCTTC. It yields the protein CASTIGTGSAYGYTF.

The chain has TRBV30 and TRBJ1-1; unclear D gene. CDR1 is GTSNPN, CDR2 SVGIG, per germline (reference sequence). There are 15 residues in the CDR3. Trimming stripped 2 bases from V and 3 bases from J, with 16 bases between. CDR3 in amino acids: CAWSLAEPWDTEAFF. The CDR3 region has the DNA TGTGCCTGGAGTCTAGCAGAGCCTTGGGACACTGAAGCTTTCTTT.

The chain is built from TRBV6-1 and TRBJ2-5; D is ambiguous. CDR1 is MNHNS and CDR2 is SASEGT in the germline V gene. The CDR3 is 15 amino acids. Trimming took off 1 base at V and 5 bases at J, with 14 bases between the two ends. The CDR3 DNA is TGTGCCAGCAGTGAAGGAGTTTCGGGTGTGGAGACCCAGTACTTC. It translates to CASSEGVSGVETQYF.

The chain recombines TRBV4-1 with TRBJ2-4; 7 nucleotides match TRBD1. This CDR3 comprises 14 residues. In germline, CDR1 is MGHRA, CDR2 YSYEKL. After removal of 4 bases from V and 5 bases from J, the junction contained 5 bases not matched to a gene. The CDR3 loop is CASSPLGGQNIQYF. The CDR3 nucleotides read TGCGCCAGCAGCCCCCTAGGGGGCCAAAACATTCAGTACTTC.

This clonotype was counted once. This sequence joins TRBV9 and TRBJ2-5; the D is unclear. V lost 0 bases and J lost 2, with 11 bases in between. Germline loops: CDR1 SGDLS, CDR2 YYNGEE. The CDR3 spans 15 residues. This CDR3 reads CASSVAEIGQETQYF. DNA for the CDR3: TGTGCCAGCAGCGTAGCAGAGATCGGGCAAGAGACCCAGTACTTC.

The chain is built from TRBV29-1 and TRBJ2-5; D unclear. The CDR3 consists of 11 residues. V was trimmed by 0 bases and J by 12 bases, leaving 11 bases between them. Germline CDR1 SQVTM, CDR2 ANQGSEA. The CDR3 sequence is CSVEDQAIEYF. The DNA for the CDR3 is TGCAGCGTTGAAGACCAGGCTATCGAGTACTTC. Full variable domain (remainder filled in from reference TRBV29-1 and TRBJ2-5): SAVISQKPSRDICQRGTSLTIQCQVDSQVTMMFWYRQQPGQSLTLIATANQGSEATYESGFVIDKFPISRPNLTFSTLTVSNMSPEDSSIYLCSVEDQAIEYFGPGTRLLVL.

V gene TRBV19 combines with J gene TRBJ1-1; D is possibly TRBD1 (6 bases). CDR1 LNHDA and CDR2 SQIVND come from the germline V gene (reference sequence). The CDR3 has 13 residues. V lost 3 bases to trimming and J lost 6 bases, with 11 bases between them. This CDR3 reads CASSMQQGAEAFF. CDR3 sequence (DNA): TGTGCCAGTAGTATGCAACAGGGAGCTGAAGCTTTCTTT.

This CDR3 is CASSLSLSYEQYF. The CDR3 nucleotides are TGTGCCAGCAGTTTATCCCTCTCCTACGAGCAGTACTTC. The V gene is TRBV27, the J gene TRBJ2-7, with no clear D. The CDR3 runs 13 residues. The V end was cut by 0 bases, the J end by 0 bases, with 3 bases between. Germline V gene sequence: CDR1 MNHEY, CDR2 SMNVEV (reference sequence).

This clonotype was observed a handful of times. The rearrangement links TRBV4-1 to TRBJ2-5; D gene unclear. The CDR3 loop spans 14 amino acids. V was trimmed by 0 bases and J by 3 bases, leaving 8 bases between them. CDR1 is MGHRA, CDR2 YSYEKL, per germline. The CDR3 DNA reads as TGCGCCAGCAGCCAAGATGCTGGGGAAGAGACCCAGTACTTC. Translating gives CASSQDAGEETQYF.